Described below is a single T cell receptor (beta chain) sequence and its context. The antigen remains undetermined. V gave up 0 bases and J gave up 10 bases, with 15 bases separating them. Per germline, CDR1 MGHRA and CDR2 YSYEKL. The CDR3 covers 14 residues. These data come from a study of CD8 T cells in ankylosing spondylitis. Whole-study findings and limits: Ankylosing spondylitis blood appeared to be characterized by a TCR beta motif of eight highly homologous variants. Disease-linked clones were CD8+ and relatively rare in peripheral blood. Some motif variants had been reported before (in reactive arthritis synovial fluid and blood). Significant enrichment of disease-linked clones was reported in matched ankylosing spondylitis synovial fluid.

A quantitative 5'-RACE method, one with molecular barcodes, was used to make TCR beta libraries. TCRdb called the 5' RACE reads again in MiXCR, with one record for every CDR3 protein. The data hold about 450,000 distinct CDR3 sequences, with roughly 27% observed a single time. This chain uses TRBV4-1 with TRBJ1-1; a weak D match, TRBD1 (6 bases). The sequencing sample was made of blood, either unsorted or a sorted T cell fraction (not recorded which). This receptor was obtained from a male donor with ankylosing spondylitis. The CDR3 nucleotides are TGCGCCAGCAGCCAAGAGGGGGCAGGGGTTCGAGCTTTCTTT. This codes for CASSQEGAGVRAFF.